The rows below give T cell receptor beta chains drawn from one sample of a study of identical twins. Each CDR3 protein is one row after TCRdb ran MiXCR on the 5' RACE reads. The table lists approximately 600,000 distinct CDR3 sequences, just under 10% of them singletons. The same specimen was also included in a second study, on yellow fever vaccine responses in identical twins.

Sequencing was performed on PBMCs. All receptors derive from a woman between 18 and 30 years old in good health. Both conserved end residues are part of each CDR3. The D gene is left open where the match is weak. Not every row has a clone size; where given, it reads once, few, many or a size class.

many,TRBJ2-1,TRBD2,TRBV29-1,TGCAGCGTTGAATGGGCGGGAGGCCAATACAATGAGCAGTTCTTC,CSVEWAGGQYNEQFF
many,TRBJ2-3,-,TRBV6-2/TRBV6-3,TGTGCCAGCAGTCCGACCGCCACAGATACGCAGTATTTT,CASSPTATDTQYF
few,TRBJ1-1,TRBD1,TRBV28,TGTGCCAGCAGTCCGCTCAGGGGGCTGGGCACTGAAGCTTTCTTT,CASSPLRGLGTEAFF
many,TRBJ2-2,TRBD1,TRBV12-3/TRBV12-4,TGTGCCAGCAGACCAATGACAGGGGGAAACACCGGGGAGCTGTTTTTT,CASRPMTGGNTGELFF
few,TRBJ1-1,-,TRBV7-9,TGTGCCAGCAGCTTAGGTGAGGGGGTAAACACTGAAGCTTTCTTT,CASSLGEGVNTEAFF
few,TRBJ2-2,-,TRBV20-1,TGCAGTGCTTGGACAGACGACACCGGGGAGCTGTTTTTT,CSAWTDDTGELFF
-,TRBJ2-7,TRBD2,TRBV10-3,TGTGCCACTCTCGGGACTAGCTACGAGCAGTACTTC,CATLGTSYEQYF
few,TRBJ2-1,TRBD2,TRBV7-9,TGTGCCAGCAGCTTGGGGGAGGGCCTGAACAATGAGCAGTTCTTC,CASSLGEGLNNEQFF
-,TRBJ2-2,-,TRBV14,TGTGCCAGCAGCCAAGTGACACTTACATGGACAACCGGGGAGCTGTTTTTT,CASSQVTLTWTTGELFF
-,TRBJ2-2,TRBD1,TRBV6-1,TGTGCCAGCAGGGGGACAGTGAACACCGGGGAGCTGTTTTTT,CASRGTVNTGELFF
few,TRBJ2-1,-,TRBV7-9,TGTGCCAGCAGCTTCAACAAGGGACAATTTAATGAGCAGTTCTTC,CASSFNKGQFNEQFF
many,TRBJ2-7,TRBD1,TRBV4-3,TGCGCCAGCAGCAACCTCCCGGGACAGGGCTTTTACGAGCAGTACTTC,CASSNLPGQGFYEQYF
-,TRBJ2-2,-,TRBV2,TGTGCCAGCAGTGTGGGACACCCGTCGACCGGGGAGCTGTTTTTT,CASSVGHPSTGELFF
-,TRBJ2-1,TRBD1,TRBV7-6,TGTGCCAGCAGCCCGCGACAGGGGGTCAATGAGCAGTTCTTC,CASSPRQGVNEQFF
few,TRBJ1-1,-,TRBV7-7,TGTGCTAGCAGCTTAGCGTATGGCACTGAAGCTTTCTTT,CASSLAYGTEAFF
many,TRBJ2-1,TRBD1,TRBV7-2,TGTGCCAGCAGCTTACGGACAGGCAATGAGCAGTTCTTC,CASSLRTGNEQFF
few,TRBJ2-5,-,TRBV20-1,TGCAGTGCTAAACGACAAAAGGGGGGGGAGACCCAGTACTTC,CSAKRQKGGETQYF
many,TRBJ2-7,-,TRBV19,TGTGCCAGTAGTATCGCCAGGGACTACGAGCAGTACTTC,CASSIARDYEQYF
many,TRBJ2-1,TRBD1,TRBV5-1,TGCGCCAGCAGCGGCCGGGACAGGGTCTACAATGAGCAGTTCTTC,CASSGRDRVYNEQFF
many,TRBJ1-1,-,TRBV7-9,TGTGCCAGCAGCGGACGACAGAAGAACACTGAAGCTTTCTTT,CASSGRQKNTEAFF
many,TRBJ2-1,-,TRBV30,TGTGCCTGGAGTACCGGGGAGGTCTACAATGAGCAGTTCTTC,CAWSTGEVYNEQFF
few,TRBJ2-7,-,TRBV3-1,TGTGCCAGCAGCCCCGTGGGGGAGGCCTCCTACGAGCAGTACTTC,CASSPVGEASYEQYF
-,TRBJ2-7,-,TRBV29-1,TGCAGCGTGGCAACAGTACTACTAGGCGAGCAGTACTTC,CSVATVLLGEQYF
few,TRBJ1-1,-,TRBV18,TGTGCCAGCTCACGTCGACAGAACAACACTGAAGCTTTCTTT,CASSRRQNNTEAFF
-,TRBJ2-7,-,TRBV6-2/TRBV6-3,TGTGCCAGCAGAAAAATTCTGGGAGGCTACGAGCAGTACTTC,CASRKILGGYEQYF
few,TRBJ2-3,TRBD2,TRBV29-1,TGCAGCGTTGATCGGGGGAGCGGGGCAGATACGCAGTATTTT,CSVDRGSGADTQYF